This T cell receptor beta chain stems from a study of OX40 agonist ivuxolimab in advanced cancers. Turning to the study itself: Ivuxolimab, an agonistic anti-OX40 (CD134) antibody, was given to patients.

A note on this clone: Its antigen is unknown.

With 0 bases clipped from V and 6 bases from J, the junction kept 3 bases outside the gene matches. There are 15 residues in the CDR3. Germline CDR1 MNHNY, CDR2 SVGAGI (reference sequence). Clones were read by immunoSEQ multiplex PCR, and TCRdb kept only the in-frame ones, dropping some. The sample holds fewer than 45,000 clones, around nine tenths seen once. Regarding the study as a whole: Doses of 0.1 to 3.0 mg/kg were accompanied by clonal expansion of CD4+ and CD8+ blood T cells by week 6.

V gene TRBV6-6 combines with J gene TRBJ2-4, with 9 nucleotides matching TRBD2. This sequence originates from an adult with an advanced solid tumor such as melanoma, head and neck, liver or kidney cancer. The sequenced sample was CD4+ or CD8+ T cells sorted from blood, obtained in a trial of the OX40 agonist ivuxolimab. DNA of the CDR3: TGTGCCAGCAGTTACTCTAGCGGGAGTGGAAACATTCAGTACTTC. Protein product: CASSYSSGSGNIQYF.